This TCR beta chain was captured by sequencing in a study of blood T cell repertoires in COVID-19. Turning to the study itself: Italy, Spain and the United States were the sources of the convalescent and acute COVID-19 samples. Nucleic acid was either cDNA or gDNA, and it came from T cells, B-cell-depleted T cells, or PBMCs.

Seattle patients were enrolled while actively infected and followed longitudinally. Authors' processing steps: Cell counts per sample came from amplifying reference gene primers. The table came from immunoSEQ multiplex PCR; TCRdb's copy has only in-frame clones and leaves some out. V and J calls and clone size are given by that table; D and trimming were obtained from the DNA. The table lists approximately 460,000 clones, 89% of them singletons. CDR1 and CDR2 from the germline V gene are KGHSH and LQKENI. V was clipped by 3 bases and J by 3 bases; unmatched bases: 2. The CDR3 consists of 16 residues. The receptor was derived from a man aged 18 to 29 with COVID-19, enrolled during active disease. The sequenced sample was peripheral blood. The chain combines TRBV18 with TRBJ2-2; TRBD2 agrees at 12 bases. CDR3 nucleotide sequence: TGTGCCAGCTCACCGGGACTAGCGGGCGACACCGGGGAGCTGTTTTTT. Protein: CASSPGLAGDTGELFF.